This T cell receptor (beta chain) was sequenced during a study of OX40 agonist ivuxolimab in advanced cancers. No patient had autoimmune disease or received systemic immunosuppression. Whole-study results and caveats: Antigens targeted by the expanded peripheral T cells were not determined. At doses 0.1 to 3.0 mg/kg, CD4+ and CD8+ clones expanded.

Notes on this clone: Antigen unknown.

Germline CDR1 reads SGHRS; CDR2 reads YFSETQ. The V and J ends lost 2 bases and 2 bases, in that order; junction bases with no gene match: 6. The CDR3 sequence is 15 residues long. Clones were read by immunoSEQ multiplex PCR, and TCRdb kept only the in-frame ones, dropping some. The sample consists of approximately 69,000 clones, 80% to 90% of them appearing once. This receptor was identified in an adult with an advanced solid tumor such as melanoma, head and neck, liver or kidney cancer. The sequencing here drew on CD4+ or CD8+ T cells sorted from blood, taken in a trial of the OX40 agonist ivuxolimab. The rearrangement links TRBV5-1 to TRBJ2-7; 8 bases line up with TRBD1. CDR3 coding DNA: TGCGCCAGCAGCTTAGAACAGGGGGGAACCTACGAGCAGTACTTC. It encodes CASSLEQGGTYEQYF. Based on the CDR3 plus reference TRBV5-1 and TRBJ2-7, the full variable domain is KAGVTQTPRYLIKTRGQQVTLSCSPISGHRSVSWYQQTPGQGLQFLFEYFSETQRNKGNFPGRFSGRQFSNSRSEMNVSTLELGDSALYLCASSLEQGGTYEQYFGPGTRLTVT.